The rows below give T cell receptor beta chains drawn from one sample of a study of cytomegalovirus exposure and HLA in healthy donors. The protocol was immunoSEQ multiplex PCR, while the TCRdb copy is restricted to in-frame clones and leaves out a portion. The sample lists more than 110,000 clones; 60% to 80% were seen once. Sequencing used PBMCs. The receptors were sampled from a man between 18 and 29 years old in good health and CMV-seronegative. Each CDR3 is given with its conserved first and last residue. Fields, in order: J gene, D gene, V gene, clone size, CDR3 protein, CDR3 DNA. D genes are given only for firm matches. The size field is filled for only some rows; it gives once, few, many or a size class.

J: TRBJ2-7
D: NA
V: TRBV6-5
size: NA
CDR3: CASSSLSDEQYF
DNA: TGTGCCAGCAGTTCTCTCTCTGACGAGCAGTACTTC

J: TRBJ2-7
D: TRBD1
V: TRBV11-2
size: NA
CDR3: CASSFGTGNSYEQYF
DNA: TGTGCCAGCAGCTTCGGGACAGGAAACTCCTACGAGCAGTACTTC

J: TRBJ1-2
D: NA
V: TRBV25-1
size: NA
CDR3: CASSEAGGDGYTF
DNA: TGTGCCAGCAGTGAAGCTGGGGGGGATGGCTACACCTTC

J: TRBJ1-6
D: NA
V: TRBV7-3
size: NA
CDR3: CASSLTGLGDSPLHF
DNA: TGTGCCAGCAGCCTCACCGGGCTCGGGGATTCACCCCTCCACTTT

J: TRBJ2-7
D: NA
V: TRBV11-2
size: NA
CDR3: CASSQGEQYF
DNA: TGTGCCAGCAGCCAGGGAGAGCAGTACTTC

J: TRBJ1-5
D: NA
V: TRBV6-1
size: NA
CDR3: CASSEVLAGNQPQHF
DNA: TGTGCCAGCAGTGAAGTCTTGGCAGGGAATCAGCCCCAGCATTTT

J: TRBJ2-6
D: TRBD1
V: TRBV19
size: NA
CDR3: CASGPGQASGANVLTF
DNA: TGTGCCAGCGGACCGGGACAGGCTTCTGGGGCCAACGTCCTGACTTTC

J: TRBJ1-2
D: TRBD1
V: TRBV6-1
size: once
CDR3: CASRPPTGVRGYTF
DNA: TGTGCCAGCAGACCTCCGACAGGGGTGAGGGGCTACACCTTC

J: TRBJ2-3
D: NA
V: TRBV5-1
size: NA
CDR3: CASSFPRRDFTDTQYF
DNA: TGCGCCAGCAGCTTTCCCCGACGGGACTTCACAGATACGCAGTATTTT

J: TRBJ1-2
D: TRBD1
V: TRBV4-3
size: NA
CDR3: CASSPSGTGAVWYGYTF
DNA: TGCGCCAGCAGCCCCTCCGGGACAGGGGCCGTTTGGTATGGCTACACCTTC